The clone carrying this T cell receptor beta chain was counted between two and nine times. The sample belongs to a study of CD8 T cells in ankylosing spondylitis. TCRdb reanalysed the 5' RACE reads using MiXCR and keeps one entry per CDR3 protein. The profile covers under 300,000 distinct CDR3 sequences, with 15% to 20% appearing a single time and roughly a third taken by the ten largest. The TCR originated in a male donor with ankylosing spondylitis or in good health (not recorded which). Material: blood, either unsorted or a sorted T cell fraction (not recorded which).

CDR3 nucleotide sequence: TGTGCCAGCAGCTTAGCCGTGACTAGTTTGATCGATACGCAGTATTTT. This sequence encodes CASSLAVTSLIDTQYF. This chain joins TRBV7-6 and TRBJ2-3; TRBD2 might be the D (6 bases). This CDR3 is 16 amino acids long. V dropped 0 bases and J dropped 6 bases, with 16 bases sitting between them. Germline CDR1 reads SGHVS; CDR2 reads FNYEAQ. The variable domain in full, completed from reference TRBV7-6 and TRBJ2-3, reads GAGVSQSPRYKVTKRGQDVALRCDPISGHVSLYWYRQALGQGPEFLTYFNYEAQQDKSGLPNDRFSAERPEGSISTLTIQRTEQRDSAMYRCASSLAVTSLIDTQYFGPGTRLTVL.